The present T cell receptor (beta chain) was sequenced within a study of cytomegalovirus exposure and HLA in healthy donors. Study results and caveats: Later analysis identified several of the most significant clusters that appeared linked to common viral pathogens. Across all donors, roughly uniform sequencing depth was an assumption of the presence/absence analyses. TCR beta V- and J-gene trimming was later associated with a missense DCLRE1C variant.

This clone was counted between two and nine times. Its antigen is unknown. The PCR made use of 60 Vbeta and 13 Jbeta primers. The assay was immunoSEQ multiplex PCR, and TCRdb's table has in-frame clones only and misses some. The sample contains tens of thousands of clones, roughly 82% of which appear only once. The sequenced material came from PBMCs. The TCR originated in a man in his 70s in good health and CMV-seropositive.

Here the CDR3 reads CASSEGQGVGGELFF. The CDR3 DNA is TGTGCCAGCAGCGAGGGACAGGGGGTAGGCGGGGAGCTGTTTTTT. The rearrangement links TRBV9 to TRBJ2-2, with 11 bases identical to TRBD1. Germline CDR1 reads SGDLS; CDR2 reads YYNGEE. CDR3 size: 15 residues. V gave up 3 bases and J gave up 7 bases; unmatched junction bases: 5.